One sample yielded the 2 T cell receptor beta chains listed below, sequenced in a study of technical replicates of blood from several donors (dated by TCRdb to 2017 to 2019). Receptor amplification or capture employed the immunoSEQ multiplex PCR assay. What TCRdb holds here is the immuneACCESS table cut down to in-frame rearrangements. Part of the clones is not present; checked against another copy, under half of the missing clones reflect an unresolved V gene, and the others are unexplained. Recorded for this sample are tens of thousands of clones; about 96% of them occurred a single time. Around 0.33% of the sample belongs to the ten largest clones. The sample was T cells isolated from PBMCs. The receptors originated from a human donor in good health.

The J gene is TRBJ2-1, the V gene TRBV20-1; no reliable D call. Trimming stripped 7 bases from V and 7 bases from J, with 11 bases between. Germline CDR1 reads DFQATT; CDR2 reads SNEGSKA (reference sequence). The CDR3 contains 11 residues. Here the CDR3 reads CSEESVNEQFF. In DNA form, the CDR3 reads TGCAGTGAGGAGAGTGTAAATGAGCAGTTCTTC.

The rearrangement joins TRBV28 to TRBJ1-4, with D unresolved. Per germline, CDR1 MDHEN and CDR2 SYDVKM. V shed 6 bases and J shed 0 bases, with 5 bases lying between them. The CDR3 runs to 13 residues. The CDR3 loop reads CASRGSTNEKLFF. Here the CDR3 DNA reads TGTGCCAGCAGGGGCTCAACTAATGAAAAACTGTTTTTT.